This T cell receptor beta chain was obtained from a study of cytomegalovirus exposure and HLA in healthy donors. The wider study: Earlier, about 179 million T cells were analyzed, and 95 million to 140 million unique TCR beta sequences were found among them.

This clone was counted once. As yet, its antigen is unknown. Use of 60 Vbeta and 13 Jbeta primers characterized the PCR. Sequenced by immunoSEQ multiplex PCR; TCRdb stores in-frame clones only, minus some. The data hold about 140,000 clones, with over 60% observed a single time. Findings and limits, study-wide: The study put 160 or so TCR beta chains on its list as cytomegalovirus-associated.

Although they were nominally healthy when sampled, donors likely had unrecorded immune exposures. V lost 0 bases, J lost 3 bases, and 3 bases stayed unmatched. This CDR3 is 14 amino acids long. Germline V gene sequence: CDR1 SGHNT, CDR2 YYREEE (reference sequence). This clonotype was obtained from a man between 35 and 55 years old in good health and CMV-seronegative. The sequencing input was PBMCs. This chain connects TRBV5-4 to TRBJ2-7; 7 bases match TRBD2. The DNA of the CDR3 is TGTGCCAGCAGCTTGGGCGGGAGCGACTACGAGCAGTACTTC. This codes for CASSLGGSDYEQYF.